What follows is one T cell receptor (beta chain) and its context. CDR1 is SGDLS, CDR2 YYNGEE, per germline. CDR3 length equals 15 residues. V was pared by 0 bases and J by 5 bases, with 14 bases between. The data were obtained in a study of a mutant IDH1 vaccine in newly diagnosed glioma. Assay: immunoSEQ multiplex PCR; the TCRdb copy retains only in-frame clones and omits some. In the table there are tens of thousands of clones, about 80% of which are singletons. Time point specified: baseline, week 1 (first vaccination visit). Treatment specified: pre-vaccination baseline after standard-of-care therapy.

The receptor was derived from a woman aged 45-60 years with glioma. This chain joins TRBV9 and TRBJ1-1, with D tentatively TRBD1 (6 bases). The sequences come from PBMCs, collected from a glioma patient treated with radiotherapy, temozolomide or both. CDR3 bases: TGTGCCAGCAGCGTAGTAACGGGGGCCTGGACTGAAGCTTTCTTT. Encoded protein: CASSVVTGAWTEAFF.